A single sample gave rise to the 18 T cell receptor beta chains below, sequenced in a study of OX40 agonist ivuxolimab in advanced cancers. The protocol was immunoSEQ multiplex PCR, while the TCRdb copy is restricted to in-frame clones and leaves out a portion. The sample records 70,000 to 75,000 clones, roughly 80% being singletons. The specimen was CD4+ or CD8+ T cells sorted from blood, collected in a trial of the OX40 agonist ivuxolimab. The receptors here all came from an adult with an advanced solid tumor such as melanoma, head and neck, liver or kidney cancer.

The chain joins TRBV28 to TRBJ1-4, with a possible D match to TRBD1 (6 bases). Trimming left V 3 bases short and J 0 bases short, with 20 bases between. This CDR3 is built from 19 residues. The germline CDR1 and CDR2 sequences are MDHEN and SYDVKM. CDR3 nucleotide sequence: TGTGCCAGCAGTTTTGGACTTAGGCAAGGACAGTCAACTAATGAAAAACTGTTTTTT. As protein: CASSFGLRQGQSTNEKLFF.

The chain recombines TRBV28 with TRBJ2-5; TRBD2 agrees at 7 bases. Germline CDR1 reads MDHEN; CDR2 reads SYDVKM. CDR3 length equals 14 residues. Trimming took 3 bases from V and 4 from J; bases not matched to a gene: 5. CDR3 sequence: CASSLGGALETQYF. The CDR3 DNA is TGTGCCAGCAGTTTGGGAGGGGCCCTAGAGACCCAGTACTTC.

The rearrangement joins TRBV5-1 to TRBJ2-1; D may be TRBD2 (5 bases). The CDR3 loop spans 13 amino acids. Trimming cost V 3 bases and J 6 bases, with 10 bases left between them. Germline CDR1 is SGHRS and CDR2 is YFSETQ. Here the CDR3 DNA reads TGCGCCAGCAGCTCCGGACTTACCAATGAGCAGTTCTTC. Amino acids: CASSSGLTNEQFF.

The rearrangement joins TRBV11-2 to TRBJ2-3; D not resolved. Trimming took 0 bases from V and 4 from J, leaving 17 bases between them. The CDR3 sequence is 17 residues long. CDR1 and CDR2 from the germline V gene are SGHAT and FQNNGV. The CDR3 spells CASSLEFLIRGADTQYF. CDR3 nucleotides: TGTGCCAGCAGCTTAGAATTTCTCATCCGCGGAGCAGATACGCAGTATTTT.

The J gene is TRBJ1-1, the V gene TRBV4-3; no clear D gene. Trimming cost V 0 bases and J 0 bases, with 8 bases left between them. The germline CDR1 and CDR2 sequences are LGHNA and YSLEER. The CDR3 sequence is 15 residues long. CDR3 amino acids: CASSQDWQMNTEAFF. The CDR3 coding sequence is TGCGCCAGCAGCCAAGATTGGCAGATGAACACTGAAGCTTTCTTT.

The genes are TRBV19 and TRBJ1-1; 7 bases match TRBD1. V lost 6 bases and J lost 0; bases outside the gene matches: 4. Germline lookup yields CDR1 LNHDA and CDR2 SQIVND (reference sequence). The CDR3 runs 14 residues. The CDR3, as DNA: TGTGCCAGTAGGGGGACAGCCCTGAACACTGAAGCTTTCTTT. This codes for CASRGTALNTEAFF.

This clone was picked up one time. The chain uses TRBV28 and TRBJ1-4; 10 positions match TRBD1. This CDR3 has 20 amino acids. Germline V gene sequence: CDR1 MDHEN, CDR2 SYDVKM. The junction had 21 bases not matched to a gene; V was cut back by 11 bases and J by 0 bases. The CDR3 is CASSTVVPRDRGTTNEKLFF. CDR3 nucleotide sequence: TGTGCCTCGTCAACTGTGGTCCCCCGGGACAGGGGAACAACTAATGAAAAACTGTTTTTT.

The chain couples TRBV28 to TRBJ2-7; D not certain. The CDR3 is 12 residues long. The ends were cut back, 6 bases at V and 11 bases at J, with 17 bases in the middle. The V gene's germline CDR1 is MDHEN and CDR2 SYDVKM. The CDR3 DNA reads TGTGCCAGCAGACGTCCCCTACAATGGGAGTACTTC. Its protein product is CASRRPLQWEYF.

The chain uses TRBV28 and TRBJ2-6; D perhaps matches TRBD2 (5 bases). This CDR3 is built from 17 residues. The germline gives CDR1 MDHEN, CDR2 SYDVKM. V lost 4 bases and J lost 0, with 13 bases in between. The CDR3 bases are TGTGCCAGCAGTTCGGGGAAAATAAGCTCTGGGGCCAACGTCCTGACTTTC. This translates into CASSSGKISSGANVLTF.

The rearrangement links TRBV7-9 to TRBJ2-5; D remains unclear. The assigned J gene may be wrong: the sequence end matches TRBJ2-7 better. Looked up from germline, CDR1 is SEHNR and CDR2 is FQNEAQ (reference sequence). CDR3 length equals 13 residues. As DNA, the CDR3 is TGTGCCAGCCTAAGGGAAGGGCTCAACGAGCAGTACTTC. Protein sequence: CASLREGLNEQYF.

The chain carries TRBV7-2 and TRBJ2-7; 15 bases match TRBD2. Germline CDR1 reads SGHTA; CDR2 reads FQGNSA. The CDR3 is made up of 16 amino acids. Trimming at V came to 5 bases and at J to 6 bases, leaving 8 bases not matched to a gene. The CDR3 DNA sequence: TGTGCCAGCAGCGAGGGGACTAGCGGGAGGCCGCGCGAGCAGTACTTC. Protein product: CASSEGTSGRPREQYF.

The chain combines TRBV11-2 with TRBJ2-7, with D uncertain. Trimming removed 0 bases at V and 5 bases at J, with 8 bases between. Germline-derived CDR1 and CDR2 are SGHAT and FQNNGV. This CDR3 is 13 amino acids long. Here the CDR3 reads CASSLDRSHEQYF. The CDR3 coding sequence is TGTGCCAGCAGCTTAGACAGGTCGCACGAGCAGTACTTC.

The chain carries TRBV18 and TRBJ2-7, with 9 bases aligning to TRBD1. The CDR3 consists of 14 residues. Germline lookup yields CDR1 KGHSH and CDR2 LQKENI. V dropped 5 bases and J dropped 3; count of bases not matched to a gene: 5. The CDR3 is CASSVGQGGYEQYV. The CDR3 DNA reads TGTGCCAGCTCAGTGGGACAGGGAGGCTACGAGCAGTACGTC.

J is TRBJ1-1 and V is TRBV6-5; D not resolved. The CDR3 length is 13 residues. Germline assignment: CDR1 MNHEY and CDR2 SVGAGI. Trimming removed 2 bases at V and 7 bases at J, with 11 bases between. The CDR3 sequence: CASSYDGWGEAFF. Here the CDR3 DNA reads TGTGCCAGCAGTTACGACGGCTGGGGTGAAGCTTTCTTT.

The gene calls are TRBV11-3 and TRBJ2-1; 13 bases are a match to TRBD2. The CDR3 has 16 amino acids. J lost 8 bases, V lost 1 base, and 5 bases had no gene match. Per germline, CDR1 SGHNT and CDR2 YENEEA. The DNA of the CDR3 is TGTGCCAGCAGCTTAGTTGGGACTAGCGGGATTGATGAGCAGTTCTTC. This gives the protein CASSLVGTSGIDEQFF.

The chain employs TRBV5-1 and TRBJ2-5; TRBD2 agrees at 7 bases. Per the germline V gene, CDR1 is SGHRS and CDR2 is YFSETQ. J lost 2 bases, V lost 4 bases, and 5 bases had no gene match. The CDR3 runs to 14 residues. CDR3 protein: CASSPRTRQETQYF. CDR3 coding DNA: TGCGCCAGCAGCCCCAGGACTAGACAAGAGACCCAGTACTTC.

The chain couples TRBV6-5 to TRBJ2-3; D remains unclear. This CDR3 comprises 13 residues. V was trimmed by 8 bases and J by 7 bases, leaving 16 bases between them. Germline-derived CDR1 and CDR2 are MNHEY and SVGAGI. The CDR3 region is CASGWGGKNTQYF. In DNA form, the CDR3 reads TGTGCCAGCGGTTGGGGTGGAAAAAATACGCAGTATTTT.

This clone has a handful of counts. V is TRBV6-5 and J is TRBJ2-1, with D possibly matching TRBD2 (6 bases). This CDR3 is built from 14 residues. Germline V lookup: CDR1 MNHEY, CDR2 SVGAGI. The V gene lost 0 bases and the J gene lost 7 bases, with 10 bases spanning the gap. As DNA, the CDR3 is TGTGCCAGCAGTTACTCGGGAGGCACTAATGAGCAGTTCTTC. Translated: CASSYSGGTNEQFF.